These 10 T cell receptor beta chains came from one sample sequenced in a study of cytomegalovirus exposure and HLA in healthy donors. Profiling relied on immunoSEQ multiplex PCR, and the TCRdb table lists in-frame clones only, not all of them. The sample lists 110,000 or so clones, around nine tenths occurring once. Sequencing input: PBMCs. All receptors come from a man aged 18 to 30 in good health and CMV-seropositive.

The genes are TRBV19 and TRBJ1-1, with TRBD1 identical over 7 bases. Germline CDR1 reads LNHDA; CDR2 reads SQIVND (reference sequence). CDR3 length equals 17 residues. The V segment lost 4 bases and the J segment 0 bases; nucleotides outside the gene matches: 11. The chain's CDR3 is CASSTLDRVPMNTEAFF. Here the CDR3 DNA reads TGTGCCAGTAGTACCCTCGACAGGGTACCCATGAACACTGAAGCTTTCTTT.

This CDR3 is CATSRGQGGNSPLHF. CDR3 nucleotide sequence: TGTGCCACCAGCAGAGGCCAGGGGGGTAATTCACCCCTCCACTTT. The V gene is TRBV15, the J gene TRBJ1-6; 7 nucleotides agree with TRBD1. V lost 1 base and J lost 6; bases outside the gene matches: 3. The CDR3 loop spans 15 amino acids. CDR1 is LNHNV, CDR2 YYDKDF, per germline (reference sequence).

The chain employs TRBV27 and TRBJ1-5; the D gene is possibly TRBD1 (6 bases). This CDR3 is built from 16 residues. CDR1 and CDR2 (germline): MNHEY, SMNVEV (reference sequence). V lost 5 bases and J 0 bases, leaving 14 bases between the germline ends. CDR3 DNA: TGTGCCAGCAGTATCGACAGGAAGAATAGCAATCAGCCCCAGCATTTT. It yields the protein CASSIDRKNSNQPQHF.

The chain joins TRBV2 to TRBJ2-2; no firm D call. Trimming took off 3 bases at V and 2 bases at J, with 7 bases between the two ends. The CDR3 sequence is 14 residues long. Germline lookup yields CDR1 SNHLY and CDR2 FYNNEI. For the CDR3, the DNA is TGTGCCAGCAGTGAGTACAGAAACACCGGGGAGCTGTTTTTT. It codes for CASSEYRNTGELFF.

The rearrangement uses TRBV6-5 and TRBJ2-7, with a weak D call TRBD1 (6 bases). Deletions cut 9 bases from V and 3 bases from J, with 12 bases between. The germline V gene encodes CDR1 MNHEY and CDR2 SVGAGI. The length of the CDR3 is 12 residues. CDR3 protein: CASRDTFYEQYF. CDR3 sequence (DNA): TGTGCCAGTCGGGACACCTTCTACGAGCAGTACTTC.

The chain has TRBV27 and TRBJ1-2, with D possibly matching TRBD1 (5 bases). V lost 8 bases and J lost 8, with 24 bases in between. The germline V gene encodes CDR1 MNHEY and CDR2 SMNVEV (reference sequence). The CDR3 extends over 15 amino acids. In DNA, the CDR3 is TGTGCCAGCCTCGCGAGTAGGGGATCGGGTTTGGGCTACACCTTC. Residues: CASLASRGSGLGYTF.

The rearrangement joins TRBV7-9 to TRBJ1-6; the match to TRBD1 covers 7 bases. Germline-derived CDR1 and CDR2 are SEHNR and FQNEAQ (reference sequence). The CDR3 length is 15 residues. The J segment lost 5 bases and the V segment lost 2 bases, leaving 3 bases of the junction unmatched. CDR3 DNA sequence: TGTGCCAGCAGCTTAAGAGACAGGGATAATTCACCCCTCCACTTT. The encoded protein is CASSLRDRDNSPLHF.

The CDR3 loop reads CASSLASAGDGTGELFF. The CDR3, as DNA: TGTGCCAGCAGCTTAGCATCGGCAGGGGATGGCACCGGGGAGCTGTTTTTT. The J gene is TRBJ2-2, the V gene TRBV7-9, with D possibly TRBD1 on 6 matching bases. Germline V gene lookup returns CDR1 SEHNR and CDR2 FQNEAQ (reference sequence). This CDR3 spans 17 amino acids. V lost 0 bases and J 4 bases, leaving 15 bases between the germline ends.

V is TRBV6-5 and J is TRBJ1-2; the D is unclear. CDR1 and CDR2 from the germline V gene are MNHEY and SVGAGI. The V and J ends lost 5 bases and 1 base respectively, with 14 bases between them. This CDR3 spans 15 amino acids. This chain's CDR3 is CASSRDLTGNYGYTF. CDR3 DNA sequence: TGTGCCAGCAGTCGAGACCTCACGGGTAACTATGGCTACACCTTC.

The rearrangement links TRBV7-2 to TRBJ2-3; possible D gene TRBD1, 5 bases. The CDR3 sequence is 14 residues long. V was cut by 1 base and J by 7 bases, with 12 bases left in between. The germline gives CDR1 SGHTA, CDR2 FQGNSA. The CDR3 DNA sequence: TGTGCCAGCAGCTTAGGCGACAGCCTCAATACGCAGTATTTT. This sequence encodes CASSLGDSLNTQYF. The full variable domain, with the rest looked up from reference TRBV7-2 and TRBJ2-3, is GAGVSQSPSNKVTEKGKDVELRCDPISGHTALYWYRQSLGQGLEFLIYFQGNSAPDKSGLPSDRFSAERTGGSVSTLTIQRTQQEDSAVYLCASSLGDSLNTQYFGPGTRLTVL.